Sequencing of this T cell receptor (beta chain) was carried out in a study of T cell responses to AZD1222 COVID-19 vaccine. About the study: Timing groups of about 4 and about 12 weeks for second doses were pooled. Study-level points and caveats: Clonal diversity may have been underestimated in mostly white British donors. Seropositive status at baseline applied to only a handful of AZD1222 recipients. Spike-specific TCR breadth and depth grew following two AZD1222 doses.

As to this clone: What it recognizes is unknown.

V was cut by 5 bases and J by 3 bases, with 10 bases left in between. CDR3 size: 13 residues. The germline V gene encodes CDR1 LNHDA and CDR2 SQIVND (reference sequence). Profiling relied on immunoSEQ multiplex PCR, and the TCRdb table lists in-frame clones only, not all of them. The sample comprises more than 150,000 clones, approximately 90% of which are singletons, and 4.4% rests with the top ten. The source material was peripheral blood, sampled on day 0 of AZD1222 vaccination. This receptor was taken from an adult in good health. The chain links TRBV19 to TRBJ1-2; weak D call: TRBD1 (5 bases). The CDR3 loop is CASSDRGHYGYTF. The DNA for the CDR3 is TGTGCCAGTAGTGACCGGGGCCACTATGGCTACACCTTC.